The TCR beta chain under discussion was sequenced for a study of OX40 agonist ivuxolimab in advanced cancers. For the study at large: The study gave patients intravenous ivuxolimab at 0.01 to 10 mg/kg every 2 weeks. Patients treated during dose escalation were battling hepatocellular carcinoma, melanoma, renal cell or head and neck cancer.

This clone was counted a single time. Its antigen is unknown. Whole-study results and caveats: Averaging showed that CD8+ T cells had more expanded clones than CD4+ did. No determination was made of the antigen specificity of the expanded peripheral T cells.

Produced via immunoSEQ multiplex PCR; TCRdb's table is partial and in-frame only. The sample carries about 100,000 clones, more than 75% recorded once. This CDR3 has 15 residues. The germline V gene has CDR1 SGHRS and CDR2 YFSETQ. V was cut by 2 bases and J by 1 base, with 9 bases left in between. This material consisted of CD4+ or CD8+ T cells sorted from blood, taken in a trial of the OX40 agonist ivuxolimab. The sequence derives from an adult with an advanced solid tumor such as melanoma, head and neck, liver or kidney cancer. This chain links TRBV5-1 with TRBJ2-2; D gene ambiguous. The CDR3 is CASSFGQENTGELFF. The CDR3 coding sequence is TGCGCCAGCAGCTTCGGCCAGGAGAACACCGGGGAGCTGTTTTTT.